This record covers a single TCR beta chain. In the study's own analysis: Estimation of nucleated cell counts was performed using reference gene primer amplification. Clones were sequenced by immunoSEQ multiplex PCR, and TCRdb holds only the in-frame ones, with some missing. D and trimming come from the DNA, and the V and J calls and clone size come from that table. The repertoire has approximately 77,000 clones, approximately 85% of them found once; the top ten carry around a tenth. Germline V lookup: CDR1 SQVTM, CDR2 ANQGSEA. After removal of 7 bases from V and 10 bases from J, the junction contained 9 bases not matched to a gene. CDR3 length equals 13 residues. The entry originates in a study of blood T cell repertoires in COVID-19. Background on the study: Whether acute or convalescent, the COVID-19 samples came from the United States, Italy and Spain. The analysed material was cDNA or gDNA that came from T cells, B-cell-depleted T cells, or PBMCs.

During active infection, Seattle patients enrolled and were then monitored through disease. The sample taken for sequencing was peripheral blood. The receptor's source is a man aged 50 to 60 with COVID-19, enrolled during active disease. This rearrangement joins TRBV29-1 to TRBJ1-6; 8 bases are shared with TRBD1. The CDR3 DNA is TGCAGCGCAGGACAGGGTATCGGATCACCCCTCCACTTT. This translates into CSAGQGIGSPLHF.